Listed below are T cell receptor beta chains from one sample, sequenced in a study of T cell responses to AZD1222 COVID-19 vaccine. The repertoire was sequenced with immunoSEQ multiplex PCR; TCRdb's copy has only in-frame clones and lacks some. The profile shows approximately 60,000 clones, 80% to 85% of them singletons. Sample: peripheral blood, taken on day 0 of AZD1222 vaccination. The receptors derive from an adult in good health. Both conserved end residues are part of each CDR3. Fields, in order: CDR3 protein, CDR3 DNA, V gene, D gene, J gene, clone size. The D gene is left open where the match is weak. Not every row has a clone size; where given, it reads once, few, many or a size class.

CDR3 protein: CASSPTFRTSGVDEQFF
CDR3 DNA: TGTGCCAGCTCACCGACCTTCAGGACTAGCGGGGTGGATGAGCAGTTCTTC
V gene: TRBV18
D gene: TRBD2
J gene: TRBJ2-1
clone size: few

CDR3 protein: CASSESNTVRDGELFF
CDR3 DNA: TGCGCCAGCAGTGAGTCCAACACGGTGAGGGACGGGGAGCTGTTTTTT
V gene: TRBV10-1
D gene: .
J gene: TRBJ2-2
clone size: few

CDR3 protein: CASSLVRGRNTEAFF
CDR3 DNA: TGTGCCAGCAGCTTGGTCCGTGGAAGGAACACTGAAGCTTTCTTT
V gene: TRBV5-4
D gene: .
J gene: TRBJ1-1
clone size: .

CDR3 protein: CASRRTSGASSYNEQFF
CDR3 DNA: TGCGCCAGCAGACGGACTAGCGGGGCCAGCTCCTACAATGAGCAGTTCTTC
V gene: TRBV5-1
D gene: TRBD2
J gene: TRBJ2-1
clone size: .

CDR3 protein: CASGQWLGNTIYF
CDR3 DNA: TGTGCTAGTGGTCAATGGTTGGGAAACACCATATATTTT
V gene: TRBV12-5
D gene: .
J gene: TRBJ1-3
clone size: medium-sized

CDR3 protein: CASSRHTGQGNQPQHF
CDR3 DNA: TGTGCCAGCAGTCGCCACACAGGACAGGGTAATCAGCCCCAGCATTTT
V gene: TRBV28
D gene: TRBD1
J gene: TRBJ1-5
clone size: .

CDR3 protein: CASSRVGRGNSYEQYF
CDR3 DNA: TGTGCCAGTAGTAGAGTCGGACGAGGGAATTCCTACGAGCAGTACTTC
V gene: TRBV19
D gene: .
J gene: TRBJ2-7
clone size: .

CDR3 protein: CASSQGGTNEKLFF
CDR3 DNA: TGCGCCAGCAGCCAAGGGGGAACTAATGAAAAACTGTTTTTT
V gene: TRBV4-1
D gene: .
J gene: TRBJ1-4
clone size: .

CDR3 protein: CASGSGGRTEAFF
CDR3 DNA: TGCGCCAGCGGATCTGGGGGTAGAACTGAAGCTTTCTTT
V gene: TRBV4-1
D gene: .
J gene: TRBJ1-1
clone size: .

CDR3 protein: CASSLGQGPYEQYF
CDR3 DNA: TGCGCCAGCAGCTTGGGACAGGGTCCTTACGAGCAGTACTTC
V gene: TRBV5-1
D gene: TRBD1
J gene: TRBJ2-7
clone size: .

CDR3 protein: CASSPGLSGANVLTF
CDR3 DNA: TGTGCCAGCAGCCCGGGACTGTCTGGGGCCAACGTCCTGACTTTC
V gene: TRBV5-6
D gene: .
J gene: TRBJ2-6
clone size: .

CDR3 protein: CASRRSGSPLHF
CDR3 DNA: TGTGCCAGCAGACGCAGTGGTTCACCCCTCCACTTT
V gene: TRBV6-5
D gene: .
J gene: TRBJ1-6
clone size: .

CDR3 protein: CASSQDPPGVNTEAFF
CDR3 DNA: TGCGCCAGCAGCCAAGATCCCCCAGGGGTGAACACTGAAGCTTTCTTT
V gene: TRBV4-1
D gene: .
J gene: TRBJ1-1
clone size: .

CDR3 protein: CASSEATGVYYGYTF
CDR3 DNA: TGTGCCAGCAGTGAGGCGACAGGGGTGTACTATGGCTACACCTTC
V gene: TRBV25-1
D gene: TRBD1
J gene: TRBJ1-2
clone size: .

CDR3 protein: CASKASGSSYEQYF
CDR3 DNA: TGTGCCAGTAAGGCTAGCGGTTCCTCCTACGAGCAGTACTTC
V gene: TRBV19
D gene: TRBD2
J gene: TRBJ2-7
clone size: .

CDR3 protein: CASSFSSGGASDTQYF
CDR3 DNA: TGTGCCAGCAGCTTTTCTAGCGGGGGGGCGTCAGATACGCAGTATTTT
V gene: TRBV9
D gene: TRBD2
J gene: TRBJ2-3
clone size: .

CDR3 protein: CASRSNEQFF
CDR3 DNA: TGTGCCAGCAGGTCGAATGAGCAGTTCTTC
V gene: TRBV2
D gene: .
J gene: TRBJ2-1
clone size: few

CDR3 protein: CASSLFAGDQETQYF
CDR3 DNA: TGTGCCAGCAGTTTATTTGCAGGGGATCAAGAGACCCAGTACTTC
V gene: TRBV27
D gene: .
J gene: TRBJ2-5
clone size: .

CDR3 protein: CASSLVPDGTVNTEAFF
CDR3 DNA: TGTGCCAGCAGCTTAGTGCCGGACGGGACAGTTAACACTGAAGCTTTCTTT
V gene: TRBV11-2
D gene: TRBD1
J gene: TRBJ1-1
clone size: .

CDR3 protein: CASSPRTGVSPLHF
CDR3 DNA: TGTGCCAGCAGCCCCCGGACAGGCGTCTCACCCCTCCACTTT
V gene: TRBV9
D gene: TRBD1
J gene: TRBJ1-6
clone size: .

CDR3 protein: CASSLSQGYEQYF
CDR3 DNA: TGTGCCAGCAGCTTGTCCCAGGGCTACGAGCAGTACTTC
V gene: TRBV5-6
D gene: .
J gene: TRBJ2-7
clone size: .

CDR3 protein: CASSLMAGGHTGELFF
CDR3 DNA: TGCGCCAGCAGCTTGATGGCGGGGGGCCACACCGGGGAGCTGTTTTTT
V gene: TRBV5-1
D gene: TRBD2
J gene: TRBJ2-2
clone size: .

CDR3 protein: CASSVGLDSYNEQFF
CDR3 DNA: TGTGCCAGCAGCGTAGGACTAGATTCATACAATGAGCAGTTCTTC
V gene: TRBV9
D gene: .
J gene: TRBJ2-1
clone size: once

CDR3 protein: CASSLSGQAENTEAFF
CDR3 DNA: TGTGCCAGCAGCTTGAGCGGACAGGCCGAGAACACTGAAGCTTTCTTT
V gene: TRBV5-4
D gene: TRBD1
J gene: TRBJ1-1
clone size: few

CDR3 protein: CASRLAGVPETQYF
CDR3 DNA: TGTGCCAGTCGACTAGCGGGGGTCCCAGAGACCCAGTACTTC
V gene: TRBV6-5
D gene: TRBD2
J gene: TRBJ2-5
clone size: .

CDR3 protein: CASSLEAARNEKLFF
CDR3 DNA: TGCGCCAGCAGCTTGGAAGCCGCGAGAAATGAAAAACTGTTTTTT
V gene: TRBV5-1
D gene: .
J gene: TRBJ1-4
clone size: .

CDR3 protein: CASSPRLLRENTEAFF
CDR3 DNA: TGTGCCAGCAGCCCCCGTCTTCTTAGGGAGAACACTGAAGCTTTCTTT
V gene: TRBV3-1/TRBV3-2
D gene: .
J gene: TRBJ1-1
clone size: .

CDR3 protein: CASSLAARANTGELFF
CDR3 DNA: TGTGCCAGCAGCTTAGCCGCACGGGCGAACACCGGGGAGCTGTTTTTT
V gene: TRBV7-2
D gene: .
J gene: TRBJ2-2
clone size: .

CDR3 protein: CASSLVFEAFF
CDR3 DNA: TGTGCCAGCAGCTTAGTTTTTGAAGCTTTCTTT
V gene: TRBV11-2
D gene: .
J gene: TRBJ1-1
clone size: .

CDR3 protein: CASSPTGEIAGANVLTF
CDR3 DNA: TGTGCCAGCTCACCAACAGGGGAGATTGCTGGGGCCAACGTCCTGACTTTC
V gene: TRBV18
D gene: TRBD1
J gene: TRBJ2-6
clone size: .

CDR3 protein: CASSSRRQLSYEQYF
CDR3 DNA: TGTGCCAGCAGCTCCCGCCGGCAACTGTCCTACGAGCAGTACTTC
V gene: TRBV7-8
D gene: .
J gene: TRBJ2-7
clone size: .

CDR3 protein: CASSPTGSTYEQYF
CDR3 DNA: TGTGCCAGCAGTCCCACAGGGTCCACCTACGAGCAGTACTTC
V gene: TRBV6-2/TRBV6-3
D gene: .
J gene: TRBJ2-7
clone size: .

CDR3 protein: CASSITADRPEKLFF
CDR3 DNA: TGTGCCAGTAGTATAACGGCAGATCGGCCGGAAAAACTGTTTTTT
V gene: TRBV19
D gene: .
J gene: TRBJ1-4
clone size: .

CDR3 protein: CASRPMGETDTQYF
CDR3 DNA: TGTGCCAGCAGGCCCATGGGGGAAACAGATACGCAGTATTTT
V gene: TRBV6-5
D gene: .
J gene: TRBJ2-3
clone size: .

CDR3 protein: CASSPKGNTEAFF
CDR3 DNA: TGTGCCAGCAGCCCGAAGGGGAACACTGAAGCTTTCTTT
V gene: TRBV7-9
D gene: .
J gene: TRBJ1-1
clone size: .

CDR3 protein: CASTQWRLDYGYTF
CDR3 DNA: TGTGCCAGCACTCAGTGGCGGCTAGACTATGGCTACACCTTC
V gene: TRBV7-8
D gene: .
J gene: TRBJ1-2
clone size: few

CDR3 protein: CAISPGSGNTIYF
CDR3 DNA: TGTGCCATCAGCCCGGGGAGTGGAAACACCATATATTTT
V gene: TRBV10-3
D gene: .
J gene: TRBJ1-3
clone size: .

CDR3 protein: CASSTLSSTSYEQYF
CDR3 DNA: TGTGCCAGCAGCACATTGTCCTCGACGTCCTACGAGCAGTACTTC
V gene: TRBV21-1
D gene: .
J gene: TRBJ2-7
clone size: .

CDR3 protein: CASIPEWPFNSYEQYF
CDR3 DNA: TGTGCCAGCATCCCCGAGTGGCCCTTCAACTCCTACGAGCAGTACTTC
V gene: TRBV7-9
D gene: .
J gene: TRBJ2-7
clone size: once

CDR3 protein: CASRLATYDGQYF
CDR3 DNA: TGTGCCAGCAGACTAGCGACCTACGATGGGCAGTACTTC
V gene: TRBV12-3/TRBV12-4
D gene: TRBD2
J gene: TRBJ2-7
clone size: .

CDR3 protein: CASSQARTFNEQFF
CDR3 DNA: TGCGCCAGCAGCCAAGCAAGGACCTTCAATGAGCAGTTCTTC
V gene: TRBV4-1
D gene: .
J gene: TRBJ2-1
clone size: .

CDR3 protein: CASSLLSDRVAGYTF
CDR3 DNA: TGTGCCAGCAGCTTACTTTCGGACAGGGTCGCTGGCTACACCTTC
V gene: TRBV7-9
D gene: TRBD1
J gene: TRBJ1-2
clone size: .

CDR3 protein: CASSSEGLGNSPLHF
CDR3 DNA: TGCGCCAGCAGCTCTGAGGGACTGGGAAATTCACCCCTCCACTTT
V gene: TRBV5-1
D gene: .
J gene: TRBJ1-6
clone size: .

CDR3 protein: CASSRTSGLYNEQFF
CDR3 DNA: TGTGCCAGCAGTCGGACTAGCGGACTATACAATGAGCAGTTCTTC
V gene: TRBV2
D gene: TRBD2
J gene: TRBJ2-1
clone size: .

CDR3 protein: CASSNLGANNEQFF
CDR3 DNA: TGTGCCAGTAGTAACCTAGGGGCAAACAATGAGCAGTTCTTC
V gene: TRBV19
D gene: .
J gene: TRBJ2-1
clone size: .

CDR3 protein: CASSLAEGNVRELFF
CDR3 DNA: TGTGCCAGCAGCTTAGCAGAGGGGAACGTAAGGGAGCTGTTTTTT
V gene: TRBV7-9
D gene: .
J gene: TRBJ2-2
clone size: .

CDR3 protein: CASSKETGDNSPLHF
CDR3 DNA: TGTGCCAGCAGCAAAGAAACAGGGGATAATTCACCCCTCCACTTT
V gene: TRBV21-1
D gene: .
J gene: TRBJ1-6
clone size: .

CDR3 protein: CASGWTGSGNTIYF
CDR3 DNA: TGTGCCAGTGGATGGACAGGGAGTGGAAACACCATATATTTT
V gene: TRBV19
D gene: TRBD1
J gene: TRBJ1-3
clone size: .